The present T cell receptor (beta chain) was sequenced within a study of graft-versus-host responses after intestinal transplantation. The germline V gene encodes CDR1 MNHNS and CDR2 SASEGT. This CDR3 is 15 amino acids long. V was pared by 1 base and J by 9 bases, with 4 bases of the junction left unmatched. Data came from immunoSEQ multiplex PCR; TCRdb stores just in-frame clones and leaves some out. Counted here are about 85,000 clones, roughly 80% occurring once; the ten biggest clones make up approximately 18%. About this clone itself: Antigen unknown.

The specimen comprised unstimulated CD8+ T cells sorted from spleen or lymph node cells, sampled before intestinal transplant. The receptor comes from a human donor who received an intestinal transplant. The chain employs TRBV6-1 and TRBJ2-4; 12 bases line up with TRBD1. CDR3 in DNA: TGTGCCAGCAGTGAAGGGGGGACAGGGGGCGGCATTCAGTACTTC. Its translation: CASSEGGTGGGIQYF.